This is a list of T cell receptor beta chains from one sample in a study of radiotherapy plus CTLA-4 blockade in lung cancer. Using immunoSEQ multiplex PCR, the repertoire was profiled, and TCRdb retains in-frame clones only, with some absent. Seen here are approximately 75,000 clones, about 80% observed once, and the top ten hold 7.1%. This sample comprised peripheral blood, obtained from a patient treated with radiotherapy plus ipilimumab. The origin of the receptors is a human donor with non-small cell lung cancer who had a complete response to radiotherapy plus ipilimumab. The CDR3 runs from the conserved cysteine through the conserved F or W. D genes are given only for firm matches. Clone sizes are given selectively: once, few, many, or a class where the clone is expanded.

D	J	size	V	CDR3	DNA
TRBD1	TRBJ1-3	few	TRBV30	CAWSEGARGNTIYF	TGTGCCTGGAGTGAGGGGGCTCGGGGAAACACCATATATTTT
TRBD1	TRBJ1-4	-	TRBV5-6	CASSPIGQGGEKLFF	TGTGCCAGCAGCCCCATCGGCCAGGGGGGTGAAAAACTGTTTTTT
TRBD1	TRBJ1-4	-	TRBV11-2	CASSLTRGLTSVNEKLFF	TGTGCCAGCAGCTTGACCAGGGGGCTGACTTCTGTGAATGAAAAACTGTTTTTT
-	TRBJ2-3	-	TRBV4-3	CASSQDSRGTDTQYF	TGCGCCAGCAGCCAAGATAGCAGGGGCACAGATACGCAGTATTTT
-	TRBJ1-3	-	TRBV11-3	CASSLAGNTIYF	TGTGCCAGCAGCTTAGCTGGAAACACCATATATTTT
TRBD1	TRBJ2-5	-	TRBV19	CASSIRDRETQYF	TGTGCCAGTAGTATAAGGGACAGGGAGACCCAGTACTTC
-	TRBJ1-3	few	TRBV9	CASSSGTSGNTIYF	TGTGCCAGCAGCTCCGGGACCTCTGGAAACACCATATATTTT
-	TRBJ2-1	-	TRBV7-2	CASSWTDYNEQFF	TGTGCCAGCAGCTGGACAGACTACAATGAGCAGTTCTTC
TRBD1	TRBJ2-7	few	TRBV13	CASSANRGYEQYF	TGTGCCAGCAGCGCCAACAGGGGGTACGAGCAGTACTTC
-	TRBJ1-2	-	TRBV5-6	CASSQLGVGPNYGYTF	TGTGCCAGCAGCCAGCTCGGGGTGGGACCGAACTATGGCTACACCTTC
-	TRBJ1-1	-	TRBV11-2	CASSLAGMDTEAFF	TGTGCCAGCAGCTTAGCAGGGATGGACACTGAAGCTTTCTTT
-	TRBJ1-1	once	TRBV29-1	CSVDRGYTEAFF	TGCAGCGTTGATCGAGGTTACACTGAAGCTTTCTTT
-	TRBJ1-3	few	TRBV11-2	CASSLQGVDIYF	TGTGCCAGCAGCTTACAGGGTGTTGACATATATTTT
-	TRBJ2-1	-	TRBV18	CASSPRPVSSYNEQFF	TGTGCCAGCTCACCACGCCCGGTAAGCTCCTACAATGAGCAGTTCTTC
TRBD1	TRBJ2-1	-	TRBV18	CASSAYRGAANEQFF	TGTGCCAGCTCAGCCTACAGGGGCGCCGCCAATGAGCAGTTCTTC
-	TRBJ2-5	-	TRBV7-9	CASSLARGSQETQYF	TGTGCCAGCAGCTTAGCAAGGGGATCCCAAGAGACCCAGTACTTC
TRBD2	TRBJ2-2	-	TRBV28	CASSLNSGSNTGELFF	TGTGCCAGCAGTTTAAATAGCGGGAGTAACACCGGGGAGCTGTTTTTT
-	TRBJ1-1	-	TRBV19	CASSWLNTEAFF	TGTGCCAGCTCCTGGTTGAACACTGAAGCTTTCTTT
-	TRBJ2-5	-	TRBV7-9	CASSPTGVYQETQYF	TGTGCCAGCAGCCCAACGGGGGTCTACCAAGAGACCCAGTACTTC
TRBD2	TRBJ2-7	-	TRBV4-1	CASSQEEVGGSSYEQYF	TGCGCCAGCAGCCAAGAGGAGGTCGGGGGGAGCTCCTACGAGCAGTACTTC
TRBD1	TRBJ1-2	-	TRBV18	CASSLNTGGGSTSYYTF	TGTGCCAGCTCGCTAAATACAGGGGGCGGATCTACCTCCTACTACACCTTC
-	TRBJ1-3	-	TRBV7-9	CASSFFNTARNTIYF	TGTGCCAGCAGCTTCTTTAATACAGCCAGAAACACCATATATTTT
-	TRBJ1-2	-	TRBV6-1	CATTATRGYTF	TGTGCTACCACAGCAACCCGGGGCTACACCTTC
-	TRBJ1-5	-	TRBV4-3	CASSRALTDNQPQHF	TGCGCCAGCAGCCGCGCTTTGACCGATAATCAGCCCCAGCATTTT
-	TRBJ2-3	-	TRBV25-1	CASTRGYGSQSTDTQYF	TGTGCCAGCACCAGGGGATACGGGAGTCAAAGCACAGATACGCAGTATTTT
TRBD1	TRBJ1-2	-	TRBV27	CASRTTGTANYGYTF	TGTGCCAGCAGAACGACCGGGACAGCTAACTATGGCTACACCTTC
-	TRBJ2-3	-	TRBV6-1	CASSPLGDFLTQYF	TGTGCCAGCAGCCCCCTCGGGGACTTTCTTACGCAGTATTTT
TRBD1	TRBJ1-1	-	TRBV30	CAWSSRDRNTEAFF	TGTGCCTGGAGTAGCCGGGACAGGAACACTGAAGCTTTCTTT
-	TRBJ1-5	-	TRBV2	CASSEGDIWNQPQHF	TGTGCCAGCAGTGAGGGGGACATCTGGAATCAGCCCCAGCATTTT
-	TRBJ2-4	-	TRBV29-1	CSVEDERSSIAKNIQYF	TGCAGCGTTGAAGATGAAAGGTCGAGCATAGCCAAAAACATTCAGTACTTC
-	TRBJ2-1	-	TRBV29-1	CSVESGRVTLDEQFF	TGCAGCGTTGAAAGTGGCAGGGTTACATTAGATGAGCAGTTCTTC
-	TRBJ1-1	few	TRBV29-1	CSVVGWGNTEAFF	TGCAGCGTTGTTGGTTGGGGGAACACTGAAGCTTTCTTT
TRBD2	TRBJ2-7	-	TRBV29-1	CSVDSGANSYEQYF	TGCAGCGTTGATAGCGGGGCGAACTCCTACGAGCAGTACTTC
-	TRBJ2-2	-	TRBV9	CASSVDRKSTGELFF	TGTGCCAGCAGCGTTGACAGGAAGAGCACCGGGGAGCTGTTTTTT
-	TRBJ1-4	-	TRBV6-4	CASSEQEGEKLFF	TGTGCCAGCAGTGAGCAAGAGGGGGAAAAACTGTTTTTT
-	TRBJ1-1	-	TRBV11-3	CASSFRAMNTEAFF	TGTGCCAGCAGCTTCCGGGCCATGAACACTGAAGCTTTCTTT
TRBD1	TRBJ1-2	-	TRBV19	CASSIAGGAYGYTF	TGTGCCAGTAGTATAGCAGGGGGCGCATATGGCTACACCTTC
TRBD1	TRBJ1-5	-	TRBV19	CASRDRGLVNQPQHF	TGTGCCAGCCGGGACAGGGGTTTGGTCAATCAGCCCCAGCATTTT
-	TRBJ2-3	few	TRBV5-6	CASSGRTDLRSTDTQYF	TGTGCCAGCAGCGGTCGGACGGACCTAAGAAGCACAGATACGCAGTATTTT
TRBD1	TRBJ2-2	-	TRBV10-1	CASRVDRGFGELFF	TGCGCCAGCAGGGTAGACAGGGGCTTCGGGGAGCTGTTTTTT
-	TRBJ1-1	once	TRBV18	CASSPLQGEAFF	TGTGCCAGCTCACCGTTGCAGGGTGAAGCTTTCTTT
-	TRBJ1-4	-	TRBV5-1	CASSLDRPEEKLFF	TGCGCCAGCAGCTTGGACAGGCCGGAGGAAAAACTGTTTTTT
TRBD2	TRBJ2-7	-	TRBV18	CASSAGTSGTREQYF	TGTGCCAGCTCAGCTGGGACTAGCGGGACCAGGGAGCAGTACTTC
-	TRBJ2-1	-	TRBV7-9	CASSSLGSGRISYNEQFF	TGTGCCAGCAGCTCCCTTGGGAGTGGGAGGATCTCCTACAATGAGCAGTTCTTC
-	TRBJ2-5	-	TRBV10-2	CASSVVGPTGPTRAQYF	TGCGCCAGCAGCGTGGTGGGGCCGACAGGACCGACCCGGGCCCAGTACTTC
-	TRBJ1-5	-	TRBV19	CASSMTTGTSSNQPQHF	TGTGCCAGTAGTATGACGACGGGTACTTCTAGCAATCAGCCCCAGCATTTT
-	TRBJ1-2	-	TRBV19	CASRDRNRGGGYTF	TGTGCCAGTCGGGATCGTAATAGGGGCGGAGGCTACACCTTC
-	TRBJ2-3	-	TRBV29-1	CSVLLAASTDTQYF	TGCAGCGTTCTCCTAGCTGCTAGCACAGATACGCAGTATTTT
-	TRBJ1-3	-	TRBV7-9	CAEGSSGNTIYF	TGTGCGGAGGGAAGCTCTGGAAACACCATATATTTT
-	TRBJ2-3	once	TRBV30	CAWSWDTQYF	TGTGCCTGGAGTTGGGATACGCAGTATTTT
-	TRBJ1-2	-	TRBV5-6	CASSLSIHVGPSGYTF	TGTGCCAGCAGCTTAAGTATACATGTGGGACCAAGCGGCTACACCTTC
TRBD1	TRBJ2-3	-	TRBV7-2	CASSRDRDADTQYF	TGTGCCAGCAGCCGGGACAGGGACGCAGATACGCAGTATTTT
-	TRBJ1-3	few	TRBV13	CASSLPETYSGNTIYF	TGTGCCAGCAGCTTACCGGAAACTTACTCTGGAAACACCATATATTTT
-	TRBJ2-7	-	TRBV5-1	CASSWKGGTSSWEQYF	TGCGCCAGCAGCTGGAAAGGGGGGACATCTTCGTGGGAGCAGTACTTC
TRBD2	TRBJ2-7	-	TRBV7-6	CASSIGSSGEYEQYF	TGTGCCAGCAGCATAGGAAGTAGCGGGGAGTACGAGCAGTACTTC
-	TRBJ1-5	-	TRBV27	CASSSLGDRGQPQHF	TGTGCCAGCAGTTCGTTGGGAGATAGGGGTCAGCCCCAGCATTTT
TRBD1	TRBJ1-1	-	TRBV5-4	CASSSTQGRNTEAFF	TGTGCCAGCAGCTCCACACAGGGGCGGAACACTGAAGCTTTCTTT
-	TRBJ2-3	few	TRBV4-3	CASSQDAAGATDTQYF	TGCGCCAGCAGCCAAGATGCGGCGGGGGCCACAGATACGCAGTATTTT
-	TRBJ1-6	few	TRBV7-2	CASSPYDKALHF	TGTGCCAGCAGCCCCTACGACAAGGCCCTCCACTTT